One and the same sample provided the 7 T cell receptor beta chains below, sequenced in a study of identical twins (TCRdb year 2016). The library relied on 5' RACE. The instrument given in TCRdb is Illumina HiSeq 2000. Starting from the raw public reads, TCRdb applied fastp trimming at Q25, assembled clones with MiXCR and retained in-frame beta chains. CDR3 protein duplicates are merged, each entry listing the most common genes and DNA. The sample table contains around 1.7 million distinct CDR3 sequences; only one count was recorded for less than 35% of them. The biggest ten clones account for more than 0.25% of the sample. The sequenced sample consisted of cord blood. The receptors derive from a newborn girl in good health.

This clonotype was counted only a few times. This chain's CDR3 is CASSKRRGHNYEQYF. In DNA, the CDR3 is TGTGCCAGCAGCAAAAGGAGGGGACACAACTACGAGCAGTACTTC. This rearrangement joins TRBV21-1 to TRBJ2-7; the table calls TRBD1, which could not be checked here. TRBV21-1 is deemed a pseudogene. There are 15 residues in the CDR3.

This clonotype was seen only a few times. The CDR3 region is CATSRDGTSAYNEQFF. CDR3 DNA: TGTGCCACCAGCAGAGATGGGACTAGCGCCTACAATGAGCAGTTCTTC. The chain links TRBV15 to TRBJ2-1, with TRBD2 identical over 10 bases. The germline V gene has CDR1 LNHNV and CDR2 YYDKDF (reference sequence). The CDR3 extends over 16 amino acids. V was pared by 0 bases and J by 2 bases, with 1 base of the junction left unmatched.

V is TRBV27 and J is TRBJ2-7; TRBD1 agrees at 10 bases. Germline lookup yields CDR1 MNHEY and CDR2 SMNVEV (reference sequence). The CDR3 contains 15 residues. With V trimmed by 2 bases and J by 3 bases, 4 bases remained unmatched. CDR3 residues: CASSLGTGAFYEQYF. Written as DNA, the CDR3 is TGTGCCAGCAGTTTAGGGACAGGGGCCTTCTACGAGCAGTACTTC.

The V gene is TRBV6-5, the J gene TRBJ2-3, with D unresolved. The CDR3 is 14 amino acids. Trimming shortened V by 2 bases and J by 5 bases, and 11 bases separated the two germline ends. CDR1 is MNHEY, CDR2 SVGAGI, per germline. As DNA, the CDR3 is TGTGCCAGCAGTTACGTGGGCCTAGGAGATACGCAGTATTTT. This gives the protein CASSYVGLGDTQYF.

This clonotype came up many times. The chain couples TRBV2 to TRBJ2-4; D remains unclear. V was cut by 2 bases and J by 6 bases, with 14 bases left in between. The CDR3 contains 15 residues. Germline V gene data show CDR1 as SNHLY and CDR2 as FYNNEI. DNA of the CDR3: TGTGCCAGCAGTGAATCTTCTTTGGGCAGAAACATTCAGTACTTC. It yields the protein CASSESSLGRNIQYF. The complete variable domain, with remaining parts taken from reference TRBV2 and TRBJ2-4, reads EPEVTQTPSHQVTQMGQEVILRCVPISNHLYFYWYRQILGQKVEFLVSFYNNEISEKSEIFDDQFSVERPDGSNFTLKIRSTKLEDSAMYFCASSESSLGRNIQYFGAGTRLSVL.

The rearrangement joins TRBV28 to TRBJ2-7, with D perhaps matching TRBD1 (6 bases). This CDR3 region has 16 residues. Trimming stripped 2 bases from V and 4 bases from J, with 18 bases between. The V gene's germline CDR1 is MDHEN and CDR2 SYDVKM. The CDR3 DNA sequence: TGTGCCAGCAGTTTAACCCCAGGGGTAGGAACTTACGAGCAGTACTTC. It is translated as CASSLTPGVGTYEQYF. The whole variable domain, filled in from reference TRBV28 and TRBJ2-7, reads DVKVTQSSRYLVKRTGEKVFLECVQDMDHENMFWYRQDPGLGLRLIYFSYDVKMKEKGDIPEGYSVSREKKERFSLILESASTNQTSMYLCASSLTPGVGTYEQYFGPGTRLTVT.

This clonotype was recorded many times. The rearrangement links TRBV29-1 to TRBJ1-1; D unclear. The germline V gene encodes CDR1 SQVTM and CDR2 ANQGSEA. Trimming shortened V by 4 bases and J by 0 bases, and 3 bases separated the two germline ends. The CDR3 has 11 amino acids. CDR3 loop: CSVAMNTEAFF. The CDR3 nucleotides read TGCAGCGTTGCTATGAACACTGAAGCTTTCTTT. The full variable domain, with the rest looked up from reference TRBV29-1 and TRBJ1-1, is SAVISQKPSRDICQRGTSLTIQCQVDSQVTMMFWYRQQPGQSLTLIATANQGSEATYESGFVIDKFPISRPNLTFSTLTVSNMSPEDSSIYLCSVAMNTEAFFGQGTRLTVV.